The 7 T cell receptor beta chains reported below all come from one sample, sequenced in a study of OX40 agonist ivuxolimab in advanced cancers. Sequenced by immunoSEQ multiplex PCR; TCRdb stores in-frame clones only, minus some. The data contain tens of thousands of clones, approximately 84% of them singletons. The material was CD4+ or CD8+ T cells sorted from blood, obtained in a trial of the OX40 agonist ivuxolimab. These receptors came from an adult with an advanced solid tumor such as melanoma, head and neck, liver or kidney cancer.

V gene TRBV7-8 combines with J gene TRBJ2-7; the D is unclear. The V and J ends lost 1 base and 2 bases respectively, with 9 bases between them. The germline gives CDR1 SGHVS, CDR2 FQNEAQ. The CDR3 has 14 residues. The CDR3 loop is CASSLEGATYEQYF. CDR3 coding DNA: TGTGCCAGCAGCTTAGAGGGCGCCACCTACGAGCAGTACTTC.

The chain joins TRBV6-6 to TRBJ1-1, with D hard to call. The length of the CDR3 is 13 residues. Trimming pared 5 bases from V and 8 bases from J, leaving 15 bases between. Germline V gene lookup returns CDR1 MNHNY and CDR2 SVGAGI (reference sequence). The chain's CDR3 is CASSDRGITEAFF. The CDR3 region has the DNA TGTGCCAGCAGTGATCGTGGGATTACGGAAGCTTTCTTT.

V is TRBV2 and J is TRBJ2-7; D call uncertain. The ends were cut back, 5 bases at V and 7 bases at J, with 15 bases in the middle. Germline CDR1 reads SNHLY; CDR2 reads FYNNEI. This CDR3 region has 13 residues. Here the CDR3 reads CASSFYSYLEQYF. Written as DNA, the CDR3 is TGTGCCAGCAGTTTTTATAGCTATCTGGAGCAGTACTTC.

This sequence joins TRBV5-1 and TRBJ1-1; tentatively, D is TRBD1 (6 bases). The V end lost 2 bases, the J end lost 5 bases, and 16 bases lay between the germline ends. This CDR3 spans 15 amino acids. Germline CDR1 and CDR2: SGHRS and YFSETQ. As DNA, the CDR3 is TGCGCCAGCAGCTTAAACCTCAGGGGAGGGACTGAAGCTTTCTTT. It encodes CASSLNLRGGTEAFF.

This chain links TRBV5-8 with TRBJ2-1, with D maybe TRBD2 (6 bases). The germline gives CDR1 SGHTS, CDR2 YDEGEE. V was pared by 6 bases and J by 9 bases, with 19 bases between. CDR3 length: 14 amino acids. As DNA, the CDR3 is TGTGCCAGCACCCCGACGACTAGTTTCGGTGAGCAGTTCTTC. It encodes CASTPTTSFGEQFF.

This rearrangement joins TRBV5-6 to TRBJ2-3; D uncertain. The ends were cut back, 0 bases at V and 6 bases at J, with 17 bases in the middle. CDR1 and CDR2 from the germline V gene are SGHDT and YYEEEE. The CDR3 has 16 amino acids. This CDR3 reads CASSLVWAQSRDTQYF. CDR3 DNA: TGTGCCAGCAGCTTGGTGTGGGCGCAGAGTAGGGATACGCAGTATTTT.

The chain carries TRBV6-1 and TRBJ1-5; the match to TRBD1 covers 7 bases. The CDR3 totals 14 residues. Germline V lookup: CDR1 MNHNS, CDR2 SASEGT. J lost 4 bases, V lost 7 bases, and 7 bases had no gene match. The CDR3 region is CASTGTAANQPQHF. The CDR3 DNA sequence: TGTGCCAGCACGGGGACAGCGGCGAATCAGCCCCAGCATTTT.